This entry is about one TCR beta chain. Its antigen is not identified. This sample is part of a study of shared clonotypes between healthy human individuals. Study as a whole: Donors had three CD4 naive, three CD4 memory, two CD8 naive and one CD8 memory plate apiece. General study findings and limits: Rarefaction showed that sequencing of sorted subsets was incomplete (despite large depth). Shared clonotypes: roughly 4.5% naive CD4, around 3.5% naive CD8, about 2.2% memory CD4, approximately 0.37% memory CD8. Relative to clonotypes present in all four donors, those not shared had lower generation probabilities.

Clones were sequenced by immunoSEQ multiplex PCR, and TCRdb holds only the in-frame ones, with some missing. The table includes 1,500,000 or so clones, more than 95% detected once. The V and J ends lost 5 bases and 5 bases respectively, with 13 bases between them. The CDR3 consists of 14 residues. Germline-derived CDR1 and CDR2 are MNHEY and SVGAGI. Material: naive CD4+ T cells sorted from blood. The subset denotes: CD45RA+ positively selected. V and J are TRBV6-5 and TRBJ1-5; D gene unclear. This TCR was sampled from a man aged 30 to 45 in good health. Written as DNA, the CDR3 is TGTGCCAGCAGTGCTGAATCGTGGGATCAGCCCCAGCATTTT. It yields the protein CASSAESWDQPQHF.